Shown below are 26 T cell receptor beta chains from a single sample sequenced in a study of response to subunit inactivated influenza vaccine. TCRdb ran MiXCR on the RT-PCR reads and lists one entry per CDR3 protein. This table holds fewer than 750,000 distinct CDR3 sequences, 11% to 15% found once. The specimen was PBMCs from blood, collected 12 days after vaccination. The receptors come from a man between 45 and 60 years old who received an inactivated influenza vaccine.

This clonotype was detected a few times. The V gene is TRBV11-2, the J gene TRBJ2-3; TRBD1 aligns across 9 bases. Trimming cost V 6 bases and J 2 bases; bases outside gene matches: 6. Germline V gene data show CDR1 as SGHAT and CDR2 as FQNNGV. This CDR3 has 15 amino acids. CDR3 sequence (DNA): TGTGCCAGCAGTCAACTACAGGGGGCCACAGATACGCAGTATTTT. Residues: CASSQLQGATDTQYF.

This clonotype occurred a few times. The gene calls are TRBV6-1 and TRBJ2-7; TRBD1 matches at 9 bases. The CDR3 is 17 amino acids. Germline V gene sequence: CDR1 MNHNS, CDR2 SASEGT. V lost 7 bases and J lost 0; bases outside the gene matches: 13. CDR3 DNA: TGTGCCAGCACTGATCTACTTTTGGACAGGGGCTCCTACGAGCAGTACTTC. It codes for CASTDLLLDRGSYEQYF.

This clonotype was seen more than once but under ten times. The chain is built from TRBV6-1 and TRBJ2-3, with a weak D call TRBD1 (6 bases). CDR3 length equals 14 residues. V lost 0 bases and J 9 bases, leaving 13 bases between the germline ends. Per germline, CDR1 MNHNS and CDR2 SASEGT. The CDR3 is CASSEAVGTQTQYF. DNA of the CDR3: TGTGCCAGCAGTGAAGCCGTGGGGACACAGACGCAGTATTTT.

This clonotype showed up many times. The V and J genes are TRBV7-2 and TRBJ2-3, with 9 bases lining up with TRBD1. This CDR3 spans 15 amino acids. Unmatched junction bases numbered 3, after V lost 3 bases and J lost 2 bases. Germline V lookup: CDR1 SGHTA, CDR2 FQGNSA. CDR3 amino acids: CASSLGQGYTDTQYF. Here the CDR3 DNA reads TGTGCCAGCAGCTTGGGACAGGGATACACAGATACGCAGTATTTT.

This clonotype has a handful of counts. The chain has TRBV12-3 or TRBV12-4 and TRBJ2-2; D is perhaps TRBD2 (5 bases). V lost 2 bases and J 5 bases, leaving 21 bases between the germline ends. The CDR3 totals 18 residues. CDR3 amino acids: CASSLLGLGSRRTGELFF. For the CDR3, the DNA is TGTGCCAGCAGTTTACTTGGATTGGGATCCCGGAGGACCGGGGAGCTGTTTTTT.

V usage is TRBV14 and J usage is TRBJ2-5, with no clear D. Between the trimmed V and J ends, which lost 5 bases and 5 bases, there was a span of 12 bases. In germline, CDR1 is SGHDN, CDR2 FVKESK. The CDR3 covers 13 residues. As DNA, the CDR3 is TGTGCCAGCAGCTCACGTCTGGCGGAGACCCAGTACTTC. Its translation is CASSSRLAETQYF.

This clonotype appeared a few times. The DNA for the CDR3 is TGCAGTGCTAGCCCTGTGTCCAGTAACCGTCCCAATGAGCAGTTCTTC. The encoded protein is CSASPVSSNRPNEQFF. The chain is built from TRBV20-1 and TRBJ2-1; D call uncertain. Germline CDR1 and CDR2: DFQATT and SNEGSKA (reference sequence). With 3 bases removed from V and 6 bases from J, the gap between germline ends came to 21 bases. CDR3 length equals 16 residues.

The chain links TRBV4-1 to TRBJ2-7; 7 bases agree with TRBD1. J gave up 4 bases and V 2 bases, and 5 bases lay outside the gene matches. Per the germline V gene, CDR1 is MGHRA and CDR2 is YSYEKL. The CDR3 covers 14 residues. The CDR3 sequence is CASSQSQGEYEQYF. CDR3 sequence (DNA): TGCGCCAGCAGCCAATCCCAGGGGGAGTACGAGCAGTACTTC.

This clonotype has only a few counts. The V gene is TRBV23-1, the J gene TRBJ2-1; 7 nucleotides align to TRBD1. TRBV23-1 is assigned to the ORF class and has an uncertain function. CDR3 size: 16 residues. The V and J ends lost 1 base and 16 bases, in that order; junction bases with no gene match: 19. CDR3 residues: CASSQLGLGNTGDKFF. CDR3 bases: TGCGCCAGCAGTCAATTGGGGTTGGGGAACACAGGGGACAAATTCTTC.

The CDR3 reads CASSPPTSGGELTDTQYF. Written as DNA, the CDR3 is TGTGCCAGCTCTCCTCCAACTAGCGGGGGCGAACTCACAGATACGCAGTATTTT. V usage is TRBV18 and J usage is TRBJ2-3; 11 nucleotides agree with TRBD2. There are 18 residues in the CDR3. Germline V CDR1 and CDR2: KGHSH, LQKENI. The V gene end was trimmed by 6 bases and the J gene end by 2 bases; junction bases not matched to a gene: 13.

The sample holds a few counts of this clonotype. The chain uses TRBV18 and TRBJ2-7; 10 bases are a match to TRBD1. Germline V gene lookup returns CDR1 KGHSH and CDR2 LQKENI. CDR3 length equals 13 residues. Trimming at V came to 5 bases and at J to 6 bases, leaving 4 bases not matched to a gene. CDR3 DNA sequence: TGTGCCAGCTCAGCCCGGACAGGGGGCGAGCAGTACTTC. This encodes CASSARTGGEQYF.

DNA of the CDR3: TGCGCCAGCAGCTTGGGGGACGCCTTGTTGTTTTTT. This translates into CASSLGDALLFF. The chain carries TRBV5-1 and TRBJ1-4; possible D gene TRBD1, 5 bases. With 0 bases removed from V and 15 bases from J, the gap between germline ends came to 12 bases. Germline lookup yields CDR1 SGHRS and CDR2 YFSETQ. CDR3 length: 12 residues.

Many counts were recorded for this clonotype. This rearrangement joins TRBV12-3 or TRBV12-4 to TRBJ1-4; D remains unclear. Trimming removed 7 bases at V and 8 bases at J, with 14 bases between. The CDR3 has 13 amino acids. This CDR3 is CASIRTLGEKLFF. CDR3 bases: TGTGCCAGCATCCGGACCCTGGGGGAAAAACTGTTTTTT.

A few counts support this clonotype. V gene TRBV7-9 combines with J gene TRBJ1-4; 8 bases are a match to TRBD1. Germline trimming cut 5 bases from V and 8 bases from J; bases unmatched to any gene: 7. Looked up from germline, CDR1 is SEHNR and CDR2 is FQNEAQ (reference sequence). The length of the CDR3 is 14 residues. CDR3 in amino acids: CASSLGQGVEKLFF. CDR3 nucleotides: TGTGCCAGCAGCCTCGGACAGGGCGTAGAAAAACTGTTTTTT. The whole variable domain, remainder taken from reference TRBV7-9 and TRBJ1-4, is DTGVSQNPRHKITKRGQNVTFRCDPISEHNRLYWYRQTLGQGPEFLTYFQNEAQLEKSRLLSDRFSAERPKGSFSTLEIQRTEQGDSAMYLCASSLGQGVEKLFFGSGTQLSVL.

In this sample, this clonotype turned up a few times. J is TRBJ2-1 and V is TRBV5-5, with 9 bases aligning to TRBD1. Germline-derived CDR1 and CDR2 are SGHKS and YYEKEE (reference sequence). V dropped 4 bases and J dropped 7; count of bases not matched to a gene: 9. The CDR3 length is 15 residues. CDR3 sequence reads: CASSRTGVWLNEQFF. The CDR3 nucleotides are TGTGCCAGCAGCCGGACAGGGGTCTGGCTAAATGAGCAGTTCTTC.

This sequence joins TRBV19 and TRBJ2-1; D call uncertain. Germline assignment: CDR1 LNHDA and CDR2 SQIVND (reference sequence). The CDR3 is 15 amino acids. V was pared by 0 bases and J by 2 bases, with 8 bases between. The chain's CDR3 is CASSIDVGTYNEQFF. The CDR3 bases are TGTGCCAGTAGTATAGATGTAGGGACCTACAATGAGCAGTTCTTC.

The gene calls are TRBV28 and TRBJ2-5; D is uncertain. Germline V gene lookup returns CDR1 MDHEN and CDR2 SYDVKM. The CDR3 is 13 amino acids. Trimming removed 6 bases at V and 5 bases at J, with 13 bases between. CDR3 DNA sequence: TGTGCCAGCAGCCGGGCCTCCGTGGAGACCCAGTACTTC. Protein product: CASSRASVETQYF.

This chain joins TRBV10-3 and TRBJ2-1, with no clear D. Trimming took off 0 bases at V and 6 bases at J, with 6 bases between the two ends. Looked up from germline, CDR1 is ENHRY and CDR2 is SYGVKD. The CDR3 totals 13 residues. The CDR3: CAISESTVNEQFF. DNA of the CDR3: TGTGCCATCAGTGAGTCTACAGTCAATGAGCAGTTCTTC.

This clonotype has just a few counts. The chain is built from TRBV5-1 and TRBJ2-3, with D perhaps TRBD1 (5 bases). The length of the CDR3 is 17 residues. V gave up 4 bases and J gave up 3 bases, with 21 bases separating them. The germline V gene encodes CDR1 SGHRS and CDR2 YFSETQ. The CDR3 sequence is CASSIYPQDTGTDTQYF. DNA of the CDR3: TGCGCCAGCAGCATTTATCCACAGGACACCGGGACAGATACGCAGTATTTT.

The chain couples TRBV7-6 to TRBJ1-3; unclear D gene. Germline V gives CDR1 SGHVS, CDR2 FNYEAQ. Trimming left V 3 bases short and J 4 bases short, with 10 bases between. The CDR3 is 14 residues long. The CDR3: CASSFGGWGNTIYF. The CDR3 DNA follows: TGTGCCAGCAGCTTTGGAGGGTGGGGAAACACCATATATTTT.

This chain joins TRBV5-1 and TRBJ2-7, with unresolved D. V dropped 0 bases and J dropped 2 bases, with 6 bases sitting between them. CDR1 is SGHRS, CDR2 YFSETQ, per germline. CDR3 length equals 13 residues. The DNA for the CDR3 is TGCGCCAGCAGCTTGGGGGAAGCCTACGAGCAGTACTTC. It codes for CASSLGEAYEQYF.

In this sample, this clonotype turned up many times. The chain combines TRBV12-3 or TRBV12-4 with TRBJ1-5; 8 bases map to TRBD1. The CDR3 length is 16 residues. J gave up 3 bases and V 5 bases, and 9 bases lay outside the gene matches. The CDR3 coding sequence is TGTGCCAGCAGTCGACTTTGGACAGGGAACAATCAGCCCCAGCATTTT. Amino acids: CASSRLWTGNNQPQHF.

The chain couples TRBV5-1 to TRBJ2-5; D is perhaps TRBD1 (6 bases). CDR3 length equals 15 residues. From germline, CDR1 is SGHRS and CDR2 YFSETQ. Trimming cost V 1 base and J 5 bases, with 15 bases left between them. This CDR3 reads CASSLLGAQGETQYF. The CDR3 nucleotides are TGCGCCAGCAGCTTGTTAGGGGCGCAGGGGGAGACCCAGTACTTC.

The gene calls are TRBV7-2 and TRBJ2-1; 9 bases agree with TRBD2. Trimming cost V 4 bases and J 6 bases; bases outside gene matches: 4. CDR3 size: 14 residues. Germline lookup yields CDR1 SGHTA and CDR2 FQGNSA. The CDR3 nucleotides read TGTGCCAGCAGCTGGACTAGCGAGCTCAATGAGCAGTTCTTC. This encodes CASSWTSELNEQFF.

This clonotype was detected many times. The rearrangement joins TRBV7-8 to TRBJ2-1; D unclear. V lost 5 bases and J 8 bases, leaving 10 bases between the germline ends. The V gene's germline CDR1 is SGHVS and CDR2 FQNEAQ. CDR3 size: 12 residues. The DNA of the CDR3 is TGTGCCAGCAGCCGCGCCTTGGATGAGCAGTTCTTC. Its translation is CASSRALDEQFF.

The chain links TRBV6-4 to TRBJ2-1; 13 bases map to TRBD2. This CDR3 is 15 amino acids long. The ends lost 4 bases at V and 7 bases at J; junction bases unmatched: 4. Germline CDR1 and CDR2: MRHNA and SNTAGT. The CDR3 coding sequence is TGTGCCAGCAGTGCACTAGCGGGAGGGCGAAATGAGCAGTTCTTC. Encoded protein: CASSALAGGRNEQFF.